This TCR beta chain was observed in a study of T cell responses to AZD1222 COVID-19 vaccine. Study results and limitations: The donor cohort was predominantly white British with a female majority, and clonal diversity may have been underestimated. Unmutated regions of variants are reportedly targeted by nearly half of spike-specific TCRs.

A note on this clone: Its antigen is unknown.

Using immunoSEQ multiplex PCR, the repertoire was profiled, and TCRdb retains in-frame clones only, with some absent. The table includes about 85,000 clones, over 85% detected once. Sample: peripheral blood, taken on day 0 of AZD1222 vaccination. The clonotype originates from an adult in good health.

CDR3 protein: CASSWEGLGANVLTF. CDR3 coding DNA: TGCGCCAGCAGCTGGGAGGGGCTCGGGGCCAACGTCCTGACTTTC. The rearrangement joins TRBV5-1 to TRBJ2-6; 7 nucleotides match TRBD2. This CDR3 has 15 amino acids. Looked up from germline, CDR1 is SGHRS and CDR2 is YFSETQ. With V trimmed by 3 bases and J by 4 bases, 4 bases remained unmatched.